The entry below describes one TCR beta chain. Germline trimming cut 1 base from V and 0 bases from J; bases unmatched to any gene: 6. CDR1 and CDR2 from the germline V gene are MGHRA and YSYEKL. The CDR3 runs 18 residues. As to treatment: randomized to nivolumab then ipilimumab (arm A) or the reverse (arm B). No patient had prior DNA-damaging chemotherapy. From thawed PBMCs, live CD3+CD8+ cells negative for CD19 and CD56 were sorted. The record originates from a study of sequential checkpoint blockade in melanoma. Study-wide background: Patients were randomized 1:1 to nivolumab-then-ipilimumab or ipilimumab-then-nivolumab first-line.

Method: immunoSEQ multiplex PCR; TCRdb's copy keeps in-frame clones and lacks some. Here the sample spans roughly 20,000 clones, around 70% being singletons. The chain couples TRBV4-1 to TRBJ2-2; 9 bases line up with TRBD2. The receptor was derived from a human donor with melanoma. The sample was CD8+ T cells sorted from blood (inferred from file names), taken from a patient given nivolumab and ipilimumab in sequence. The CDR3 loop reads CASSQVLRGGANTGELFF. For the CDR3, the DNA is TGCGCCAGCAGCCAAGTTCTCCGCGGGGGGGCGAACACCGGGGAGCTGTTTTTT.